Described below is a single T cell receptor (beta chain) sequence and its context. What it binds is unknown. The data belong to a study of T cell responses to AZD1222 COVID-19 vaccine. Only in-frame clones appear in the TCRdb table, and some are missing; sequencing was by immunoSEQ multiplex PCR. This table holds about 120,000 clones, roughly 90% found once. Study-level results: Spike-specific TCR breadth and depth were elevated following two AZD1222 doses. White British people made up most donors, females outnumbered males, and clonal diversity was possibly underestimated.

The sequence came from an adult in good health. The specimen comprised peripheral blood, sampled on day 0 of AZD1222 vaccination.

In DNA, the CDR3 is TGTGCCAGCAGCCGACTAGCGGGGCGTCAAGAGACCCAGTACTTC. Protein: CASSRLAGRQETQYF. V is TRBV6-5 and J is TRBJ2-5; 11 bases align to TRBD2. The CDR3 extends over 15 amino acids. The ends lost 6 bases at V and 2 bases at J; junction bases unmatched: 5. Looked up from germline, CDR1 is MNHEY and CDR2 is SVGAGI.